The clone carrying this T cell receptor beta chain came up many times. Its antigen remains unknown. The library was made from cDNA and included unique molecular identifiers. TCRdb processed the PCR reads anew with MiXCR; each CDR3 protein has one entry. The sample records a few hundred thousand distinct CDR3 sequences, around 34% being singletons. This sample stems from a study of post-analysis software for immune sequencing data. V lost 3 bases to trimming and J lost 4 bases, with 8 bases between them. From germline, CDR1 is SGDLS and CDR2 YYNGEE. The CDR3 contains 13 residues. Overall study results and limits: Controls had lower frequencies than patients of four or five TRBV segments, which included TRBV5-6, TRBV5-1 and TRBV20-1.

This receptor was obtained from a girl aged 2-17 years with multiple sclerosis. Input material: blood. The chain couples TRBV9 to TRBJ2-1; D is tentatively TRBD1 or TRBD2 (5 bases each). The CDR3 coding sequence is TGTGCCAGCAGCGGGGGACGGTACAATGAGCAGTTCTTC. Its translation: CASSGGRYNEQFF.